Shown below are 10 T cell receptor beta chains from a single sample sequenced in a study of CD8+CD57+ T cells in acquired aplastic anemia. The study profiled TCR beta VDJ and CDR3 using genomic DNA as template. From the reads, TCRdb called clonotypes with MiXCR, one entry per CDR3 protein. The sample contains about 180,000 distinct CDR3 sequences, roughly 48% of which appear only once. Flow cytometry had shown expanded CD8+CD57+ cells in the patients chosen for sequencing. The source material was sorted CD4+, CD8+, or CD8+CD57+ T cells (not recorded which) from PBMCs. The source of these receptors is a human donor with aplastic anemia.

This clonotype has a count of ten or more. The rearrangement joins TRBV25-1 to TRBJ1-2; possible D gene TRBD1, 5 bases. CDR1 and CDR2 from the germline V gene are MGHDK and SYGVNS. The CDR3 sequence is 14 residues long. With 5 bases removed from V and 4 bases from J, the gap between germline ends came to 14 bases. The CDR3 bases are TGTGCCAGCAGTATCGACTCAGGGAGCTATGGCTACACCTTC. As protein: CASSIDSGSYGYTF.

As for this clonotype: Relative to the germline gene, one junction end is altered; a read error may explain this. This chain connects TRBV10-3 to TRBJ2-5, with TRBD2 matching 7 bases. This CDR3 contains 15 residues. Germline loops: CDR1 ENHRY, CDR2 SYGVKD. The CDR3 nucleotides read TGTGCCAGCAGTCAGCCTGGGGGGGGGGGAGAGACCCAGTACTTC. Its translation: CASSQPGGGGETQYF.

There are many counts of this clonotype. The chain is built from TRBV4-1 and TRBJ1-5; D gene unclear. Germline V gene lookup returns CDR1 MGHRA and CDR2 YSYEKL. V was trimmed by 4 bases and J by 6 bases, leaving 10 bases between them. The CDR3 is made up of 13 amino acids. CDR3 coding DNA: TGCGCCAGCAGCCCCCCGTTGGGTCAGCCCCAGCATTTT. Protein sequence: CASSPPLGQPQHF.

This clonotype was seen repeatedly, ten times or more. The J gene is TRBJ1-1, the V gene TRBV12-3 or TRBV12-4; unclear D gene. V gave up 3 bases and J gave up 0 bases, with 11 bases separating them. This CDR3 spans 15 amino acids. In DNA, the CDR3 is TGTGCCAGCAGTTTTTCAACATCACTGAACACTGAAGCTTTCTTT. Translating gives CASSFSTSLNTEAFF.

V is TRBV2 and J is TRBJ2-7; 9 nucleotides line up with TRBD1. Trimming took 4 bases from V and 4 from J; bases not matched to a gene: 5. Germline V gene data show CDR1 as SNHLY and CDR2 as FYNNEI. The CDR3 totals 14 residues. The CDR3 nucleotides are TGTGCCAGCAGTGCCTCCGGACAGGGGTACGAGCAGTACTTC. Translating it yields CASSASGQGYEQYF.

The chain carries TRBV10-3 and TRBJ1-1; D ambiguous. Germline CDR1 and CDR2: ENHRY and SYGVKD. Trimming removed 3 bases at V and 2 bases at J, with 10 bases between. The CDR3 loop spans 14 amino acids. Written as DNA, the CDR3 is TGTGCCATCAGTGAATATAAAGGTAACACTGAAGCTTTCTTT. Translation: CAISEYKGNTEAFF.

This clonotype was found a few times. The chain joins TRBV29-1 to TRBJ1-1; perhaps TRBD1 as D (5 bases). The CDR3 sequence is 13 residues long. Germline CDR1 is SQVTM and CDR2 is ANQGSEA. Deletions cut 6 bases from V and 1 base from J, with 12 bases between. In DNA, the CDR3 is TGCAGCGTGGCAGGGCTCGCGAACACTGAAGCTTTCTTT. This sequence encodes CSVAGLANTEAFF.

Worth noting for this clonotype: A much larger clone differs by one base, so this may be a read error. V usage is TRBV5-4 and J usage is TRBJ2-1, with D maybe TRBD1 (6 bases). Germline CDR1 is SGHNT and CDR2 is YYREEE (reference sequence). CDR3 length equals 14 residues. DNA of the CDR3: TGTGCCAGCAGTCCACGACAGGTTGTCAATGAGCGGTTCTTC. This gives the protein CASSPRQVVNERFF.

This clonotype was picked up many times. The chain links TRBV5-1 to TRBJ1-1, with a weak D call TRBD1 (6 bases). Looked up from germline, CDR1 is SGHRS and CDR2 is YFSETQ. The V and J ends lost 4 bases and 0 bases respectively, with 13 bases between them. The CDR3 contains 15 residues. CDR3: CASSADRFMNTEAFF. CDR3 DNA: TGCGCCAGCAGCGCGGACAGATTTATGAACACTGAAGCTTTCTTT.

This clonotype was picked up many times. The CDR3 nucleotides read TGTGCCAGCAGCGTGACAGGGGGCTCAGATAACTATGGCTACACCTTC. Residues: CASSVTGGSDNYGYTF. The chain carries TRBV9 and TRBJ1-2, with 10 bases that match TRBD1. The germline CDR1 and CDR2 sequences are SGDLS and YYNGEE. V was pared by 2 bases and J by 1 base, with 5 bases of the junction left unmatched. The length of the CDR3 is 16 residues.